The 10 T cell receptor beta chains reported below all come from one sample, sequenced in a study of human T cells and chemical hapten exposure. Time point reported: pre-sensitization, week 0. The treatment: therapeutic diphenylcyclopropenone sensitization with weekly scalp DPC. TCRdb passed the RACE reads through MiXCR, listing each CDR3 protein once. Of approximately 400,000 distinct CDR3 sequences in the sample, roughly 5.3% were seen once. Source: whole blood, taken in connection with sensitization to the hapten diphenylcyclopropenone (DPC). The receptors come from a woman in her forties or fifties with alopecia areata. Some clones in this sample may be carry-over from other donors' samples.

This clonotype was counted only a few times. CDR3 bases: TGTGCCAGCAGTGAAGGAGGTTGGGGGAGCAATCAGCCCCAGCATTTT. This codes for CASSEGGWGSNQPQHF. The chain recombines TRBV6-1 with TRBJ1-5; a possible D gene is TRBD1 (5 bases). Germline loops: CDR1 MNHNS, CDR2 SASEGT. Trimming cost V 1 base and J 1 base, with 11 bases left between them. The length of the CDR3 is 16 residues.

In its sample, this clonotype was seen many times. The chain uses TRBV28 and TRBJ2-4; D gene unclear. The V end lost 6 bases, the J end lost 4 bases, and 7 bases lay between the germline ends. This CDR3 region has 12 residues. Germline CDR1 and CDR2: MDHEN and SYDVKM. CDR3 amino acids: CASSPEKNIQYF. In DNA, the CDR3 is TGTGCCAGCAGCCCAGAGAAAAACATTCAGTACTTC. The full variable domain, in which reference TRBV28 and TRBJ2-4 provide the parts outside the CDR3, is DVKVTQSSRYLVKRTGEKVFLECVQDMDHENMFWYRQDPGLGLRLIYFSYDVKMKEKGDIPEGYSVSREKKERFSLILESASTNQTSMYLCASSPEKNIQYFGAGTRLSVL.

This clonotype was picked up many times. This chain connects TRBV11-2 to TRBJ2-4; 8 bases match TRBD1. CDR1 is SGHAT, CDR2 FQNNGV, per germline. The CDR3 has 14 residues. Germline trimming cut 5 bases from V and 8 bases from J; bases unmatched to any gene: 8. CDR3 in DNA: TGTGCCAGCAGCCCCTTGACAGGGGATCACATTCAGTACTTC. This sequence encodes CASSPLTGDHIQYF.

Notes on this clonotype: This sequence may be a read error, since a much larger clone differs from it by one base. The V and J genes are TRBV11-1 and TRBJ2-7; no reliable D call. This CDR3 has 13 residues. CDR1 is SGHAT, CDR2 FQDESV, per germline (reference sequence). The chain's CDR3 is CASSLSRSYELYF. CDR3 nucleotides: TGTGCCAGCAGCTTGTCTCGAAGCTACGAGCTGTACTTC.

This clonotype came up many times. The chain is built from TRBV6-1 and TRBJ1-1, with D uncertain. CDR1 MNHNS and CDR2 SASEGT come from the germline V gene. This CDR3 has 10 amino acids. Trimming pared 11 bases from V and 7 bases from J, leaving 11 bases between. CDR3 region: CAVNQGEAFF. CDR3 bases: TGTGCCGTCAATCAAGGTGAAGCTTTCTTT.

This clonotype was seen at least ten times. V gene TRBV13 combines with J gene TRBJ2-7, with TRBD1 matching over 8 bases. This CDR3 comprises 15 residues. Germline assignment: CDR1 PRHDT and CDR2 FYEKMQ (reference sequence). V lost 4 bases to trimming and J lost 6 bases; unmatched junction nucleotides: 11. CDR3 coding DNA: TGTGCCAGCAGCTCCGGGGGCAGGGGGCTTGGCGAGCAGTACTTC. It is translated as CASSSGGRGLGEQYF.

This clonotype occurred many times. CDR3 residues: CASSSGLAANTQYF. In DNA, the CDR3 is TGTGCCAGCAGCTCCGGACTAGCGGCGAATACGCAGTATTTT. This rearrangement joins TRBV7-2 to TRBJ2-3; TRBD2 agrees at 10 bases. V lost 4 bases, J lost 7 bases, and 5 bases stayed unmatched. This CDR3 region has 14 residues. Per the germline V gene, CDR1 is SGHTA and CDR2 is FQGNSA.

There are many counts of this clonotype. V is TRBV20-1 and J is TRBJ2-3; D is unclear. Germline loops: CDR1 DFQATT, CDR2 SNEGSKA (reference sequence). V gave up 3 bases and J gave up 6 bases, with 7 bases separating them. The CDR3 loop spans 11 amino acids. The CDR3 coding sequence is TGCAGTGCTAGGCTCGCGGATACGCAGTATTTT. It codes for CSARLADTQYF.

This clonotype was observed a handful of times. J is TRBJ2-1 and V is TRBV12-5; D call uncertain. Per the germline V gene, CDR1 is LGHNT and CDR2 is FRNRAP. The length of the CDR3 is 15 residues. With 7 bases removed from V and 0 bases from J, the gap between germline ends came to 13 bases. The CDR3 bases are TGTGCTAGTGCCGGTCTCCGGAGCTCCTACAATGAGCAGTTCTTC. The encoded protein is CASAGLRSSYNEQFF.

The chain employs TRBV27 and TRBJ2-7; D is ambiguous. CDR3 length: 16 residues. CDR1 is MNHEY and CDR2 is SMNVEV in the germline V gene (reference sequence). The V end lost 2 bases, the J end lost 0 bases, and 14 bases lay between the germline ends. The CDR3: CASSLSLGPSSYEQYF. Here the CDR3 DNA reads TGTGCCAGCAGTTTAAGTCTAGGCCCGAGCTCCTACGAGCAGTACTTC.